This paragraph covers one T cell receptor beta chain sequence. Its specificity is unknown. Germline CDR1 is KGHDR and CDR2 is SFDVKD. With 0 bases removed from V and 4 bases from J, the gap between germline ends came to 6 bases. The CDR3 totals 14 residues. The sample is drawn from a study of CD8+CD57+ T cells in acquired aplastic anemia. Study at large: On average, sorted CD4+ and CD8+ cells gave 3 to 3.5 ug of DNA. Some 11 million reads, on average, were obtained for CD4+ cells from healthy donors.

Genomic DNA constituted the template upon which TCR beta VDJ and CDR3 profiling was performed. Using its own MiXCR run on the reads, TCRdb lists one record per CDR3 protein. This table has roughly 420,000 distinct CDR3 sequences, 60% to 80% appearing once. Broader study findings: Patients did not significantly differ from controls in CD8+ Simpson's diversity.

The material sequenced was sorted CD4+, CD8+, or CD8+CD57+ T cells (not recorded which) from PBMCs. The chain carries TRBV24-1 and TRBJ1-5; no clear D gene. The TCR comes from a human donor in good health, serving as a control. CDR3 region: CATSDLGENQPQHF. In DNA, the CDR3 is TGTGCCACCAGTGATTTGGGAGAGAATCAGCCCCAGCATTTT.